These T cell receptor beta chains were read from a single sample in a study of shared clonotypes between healthy human individuals. Libraries were prepared by immunoSEQ multiplex PCR; TCRdb keeps only in-frame clonotypes and omits some of them. The table lists around 2,000,000 clones, about 92% of them singletons. Source material: naive CD8+ T cells from PBMCs. The receptor source for this set is a man aged 18 to 29 in good health. Some clones in this sample may be carry-over from other donors' samples. CDR3s include the opening cysteine and the closing phenylalanine or tryptophan.

v_call cdr3_aa
TRBV28 CASSPEAFF
TRBV5-1 CASSSVHGVYEQYF
TRBV2 CASGGAGSYEQYF
TRBV7-9 CASSLPPVGNTEAFF
TRBV2 CASSVGTGGFDEQYF
TRBV7-2 CASRPGGVRGGSWAELFF
TRBV30 CAWRGGIHEQYF
TRBV30 CAWRDRTSGIYEQYF
TRBV28 CASSSDQPQHF
TRBV7-7 CASSLVDRGTDTQYF
TRBV5-4 CASSPTGGVKNIQYF
TRBV28 CASSFTSGSQETQYF
TRBV5-1 CASSTRSGGNTEAFF
TRBV27 CAAGRYSTDTQYF
TRBV27 CGVGDNQPQHF
TRBV7-9 CASHPVGLPGSEQYF
TRBV6-5 CASSLGQSTNEKLFF
TRBV27 CASSLRGPGDYEQYF
TRBV28 CASSIIGTDTQYF
TRBV7-3 CASSSDDYHNEQFF
TRBV6-1 CASSDPDPYNEQFF
TRBV28 CASSLWAGTGELFF
TRBV12-5 CASGSSTGTNSYGYTF
TRBV4-2 CASNLGTSPSGQFF
TRBV13 CASSLFSSYEQYF
TRBV6-5 CASSYSTPWYEQYF
TRBV7-2 CASSPTEGLYEQYF
TRBV27 CASSWGWEQFF
TRBV18 CASSLEGGVNYGYTF
TRBV4-1 CASSQDEQQVGATQYF
TRBV30 CAWTPGVNTEAFF
TRBV7-9 CASERGEAGFTDTQYF
TRBV5-6 CASSNDGEGNYEQYF
TRBV13 CASSFGPGSARELFF
TRBV15 CATSRDLAGGLVDTQYF
TRBV5-4 CASSRDHTRDAIIADTQYF
TRBV7-9 CASSSDREGYTF